One and the same sample provided the 11 T cell receptor beta chains below, sequenced in a study of B cell selection in AIRE deficiency. Clones were read by immunoSEQ multiplex PCR, and TCRdb kept only the in-frame ones, dropping some. The sample yields roughly 25,000 clones, roughly 96% seen once. Conventional CD4 T cells were sorted as CD4+CD127+ cells. The sequenced material came from CD4+CD127+ conventional T cells sorted from PBMCs. All receptors come from a human donor in good health.

This clone has a handful of counts. In nucleotides, the CDR3 is TGTGCCAGCAGTGAAGATGTCCGGGTCAAAAACATTCAGTACTTC. Translation gives CASSEDVRVKNIQYF. The chain has TRBV2 and TRBJ2-4; D is unresolved. CDR1 is SNHLY and CDR2 is FYNNEI in the germline V gene. The CDR3 length is 15 residues. V lost 1 base and J lost 3, with 10 bases in between.

The rearrangement links TRBV21-1 to TRBJ2-7; the D call of TRBD1 is as the table states it, not checked on the DNA. TRBV21-1 is recorded as a pseudogene. This CDR3 region has 17 residues. The CDR3 loop is CASSKDLGQGLSYEQYF. Written as DNA, the CDR3 is TGTGCCAGCAGCAAAGATTTGGGACAGGGGCTCTCCTACGAGCAGTACTTC.

This chain joins TRBV7-2 and TRBJ2-1; D tentatively reads TRBD1 or TRBD2 (6 bases each). Trimming pared 2 bases from V and 12 bases from J, leaving 17 bases between. Germline V gene lookup returns CDR1 SGHTA and CDR2 FQGNSA. This CDR3 is built from 14 residues. Written as DNA, the CDR3 is TGTGCCAGCAGCTTATACCGGGGGCAAGAGGTGCAGTTCTTC. Translating gives CASSLYRGQEVQFF.

The V gene is TRBV27, the J gene TRBJ2-1; D may be TRBD1 or TRBD2 (7 bases each). V lost 5 bases to trimming and J lost 4 bases, with 21 bases between them. Germline V gene lookup returns CDR1 MNHEY and CDR2 SMNVEV (reference sequence). This CDR3 region has 17 residues. CDR3: CASSPEQGGGLYNEQFF. The CDR3 coding sequence is TGTGCCAGCAGTCCAGAGCAGGGGGGAGGGCTTTACAATGAGCAGTTCTTC.

The chain joins TRBV5-4 to TRBJ2-1, with 10 bases identical to TRBD1. Germline CDR1 is SGHNT and CDR2 is YYREEE (reference sequence). J gave up 6 bases and V 1 base, and 4 bases lay outside the gene matches. The CDR3 is 15 residues long. The CDR3 DNA follows: TGTGCCAGCAGCTTGTGGGACAGGGGTAGCAATGAGCAGTTCTTC. The encoded protein is CASSLWDRGSNEQFF.

The V gene is TRBV18, the J gene TRBJ1-5; unclear D gene. This CDR3 has 14 residues. Trimming stripped 6 bases from V and 5 bases from J, with 14 bases between. The germline gives CDR1 KGHSH, CDR2 LQKENI. The CDR3 here is CASSPERSYQPQHF. CDR3 sequence (DNA): TGTGCCAGCTCCCCGGAGAGGTCCTATCAGCCCCAGCATTTT.

This clone was counted a few times. The rearrangement joins TRBV19 to TRBJ2-2, with 7 bases identical to TRBD1. The junction had 7 bases not matched to a gene; V was cut back by 5 bases and J by 1 base. Germline V lookup: CDR1 LNHDA, CDR2 SQIVND (reference sequence). The CDR3 length is 16 residues. Here the CDR3 DNA reads TGTGCCAGTAGTCAAGCCGGGACAGTGAACACCGGGGAGCTGTTTTTT. Its protein product is CASSQAGTVNTGELFF.

V usage is TRBV5-4 and J usage is TRBJ1-1, with 7 bases identical to TRBD1. CDR1 SGHNT and CDR2 YYREEE come from the germline V gene (reference sequence). J was trimmed by 1 base and V by 9 bases; bases with no gene match: 6. This CDR3 region has 13 residues. The CDR3, as DNA: TGTGCCACTACGGGACAGCCGAACACTGAAGCTTTCTTT. Amino acids: CATTGQPNTEAFF.

V usage is TRBV28 and J usage is TRBJ1-5, with 9 bases matching TRBD1. CDR1 MDHEN and CDR2 SYDVKM come from the germline V gene. The CDR3 is 15 residues long. Trimming cost V 3 bases and J 1 base; bases outside gene matches: 1. CDR3 DNA sequence: TGTGCCAGCAGTTTGACAGGGGGGAGCAATCAGCCCCAGCATTTT. It codes for CASSLTGGSNQPQHF. Drawing the rest from reference TRBV28 and TRBJ1-5, the complete variable domain is DVKVTQSSRYLVKRTGEKVFLECVQDMDHENMFWYRQDPGLGLRLIYFSYDVKMKEKGDIPEGYSVSREKKERFSLILESASTNQTSMYLCASSLTGGSNQPQHFGDGTRLSIL.

CDR3 in amino acids: CAISESGVGTDTQYF. The CDR3 DNA is TGTGCCATCAGTGAGTCAGGGGTAGGCACAGATACGCAGTATTTT. The chain carries TRBV10-3 and TRBJ2-3; D possibly corresponds to TRBD1 (5 bases). Deletions cut 0 bases from V and 1 base from J, with 8 bases between. Germline V gives CDR1 ENHRY, CDR2 SYGVKD. The length of the CDR3 is 15 residues.

The chain carries TRBV30 and TRBJ2-1, with TRBD2 identical over 7 bases. The CDR3 is 14 amino acids. V dropped 2 bases and J dropped 0; count of bases not matched to a gene: 1. Germline V gene lookup returns CDR1 GTSNPN and CDR2 SVGIG (reference sequence). CDR3 DNA sequence: TGTGCCTGGAGTTCTAGCGGCTCCTACAATGAGCAGTTCTTC. Translation: CAWSSSGSYNEQFF.